The 28 T cell receptor beta chains given below trace back to one sample, sequenced in a study of shared clonotypes between healthy human individuals. Sequenced by immunoSEQ multiplex PCR; TCRdb stores in-frame clones only, minus some. The sample contains about half a million clones, roughly 78% of which appear only once. The sample was PBMCs. Receptor source: a woman between 40 and 55 years old in good health. Some clones in this sample may be carry-over from other donors' samples.

The chain is built from TRBV30 and TRBJ1-5; 8 positions agree with TRBD1. The CDR3 is made up of 16 amino acids. Germline loops: CDR1 GTSNPN, CDR2 SVGIG (reference sequence). V was clipped by 2 bases and J by 2 bases; unmatched bases: 8. CDR3 DNA: TGTGCCTGGAGTCTGGGCGGGACAGGACGCAATCAGCCCCAGCATTTT. Encoded protein: CAWSLGGTGRNQPQHF.

This chain joins TRBV28 and TRBJ1-1; the match to TRBD1 covers 7 bases. V lost 1 base, J lost 2 bases, and 4 bases stayed unmatched. This CDR3 comprises 15 residues. Germline CDR1 and CDR2: MDHEN and SYDVKM. Here the CDR3 reads CASSLLTGKNTEAFF. The CDR3 DNA follows: TGTGCCAGCAGTTTATTGACAGGGAAAAACACTGAAGCTTTCTTT.

The gene calls are TRBV7-2 and TRBJ1-2, with no clear D. V gave up 4 bases and J gave up 2 bases, with 17 bases separating them. CDR1 is SGHTA, CDR2 FQGNSA, per germline. The CDR3 extends over 16 amino acids. The CDR3 DNA sequence: TGTGCCAGCAGCTCCCTGCATAGGATGACGAACTATGGCTACACCTTC. It translates to CASSSLHRMTNYGYTF. Drawing the rest from reference TRBV7-2 and TRBJ1-2, the complete variable domain is GAGVSQSPSNKVTEKGKDVELRCDPISGHTALYWYRQSLGQGLEFLIYFQGNSAPDKSGLPSDRFSAERTGGSVSTLTIQRTQQEDSAVYLCASSSLHRMTNYGYTFGSGTRLTVV.

The table lists this clone with a count of one. The J gene is TRBJ2-3, the V gene TRBV7-2, with D possibly TRBD2 on 6 matching bases. The V end lost 3 bases, the J end lost 0 bases, and 10 bases lay between the germline ends. The CDR3 runs to 15 residues. Per the germline V gene, CDR1 is SGHTA and CDR2 is FQGNSA. The CDR3: CASSLTSFSTDTQYF. CDR3 DNA sequence: TGTGCCAGCAGCTTGACTAGTTTTAGCACAGATACGCAGTATTTT.

This chain connects TRBV7-9 to TRBJ1-5, with TRBD1 matching over 10 bases. With 1 base clipped from V and 4 bases from J, the junction kept 1 base outside the gene matches. The CDR3 totals 15 residues. Germline CDR1 SEHNR, CDR2 FQNEAQ (reference sequence). DNA for the CDR3: TGTGCCAGCAGCTTAGGGACAGGGGGAAATCAGCCCCAGCATTTT. As protein: CASSLGTGGNQPQHF.

The rearrangement uses TRBV6-5 and TRBJ2-5, with 11 bases aligning to TRBD2. V was clipped by 4 bases and J by 7 bases; unmatched bases: 8. This CDR3 has 15 amino acids. Germline CDR1 is MNHEY and CDR2 is SVGAGI. This chain's CDR3 is CASSWDHGTSGTQYF. CDR3 DNA: TGTGCCAGCAGTTGGGACCACGGGACTAGCGGGACCCAGTACTTC.

The table lists this clone with a count of one. The chain couples TRBV21-1 to TRBJ2-5; TRBD2 is the table's D call and was not checked against the DNA. TRBV21-1 is an annotated pseudogene. The CDR3 has 14 residues. CDR3 amino acids: CASSKPEYQETQYF. In nucleotides, the CDR3 is TGTGCCAGCAGCAAGCCGGAGTACCAAGAGACCCAGTACTTC.

The CDR3 nucleotides are TGTGCCAGCAGGGATGGACTAGCGGGAGCCGGGGAGCTGTTTTTT. It specifies CASRDGLAGAGELFF. The J gene is TRBJ2-2, the V gene TRBV7-2; 13 bases are shared with TRBD2. The germline CDR1 and CDR2 sequences are SGHTA and FQGNSA. V gave up 6 bases and J gave up 6 bases; unmatched junction bases: 4. This CDR3 is 15 amino acids long.

This chain uses TRBV6-7 with TRBJ2-1; TRBD2 agrees at 8 bases. TRBV6-7 is an ORF for which the function is uncertain. The CDR3 has 15 amino acids. With V trimmed by 5 bases and J by 4 bases, 7 bases remained unmatched. CDR3 DNA: TGTGCCAGCAGTGATGAAGCGGGAGAGTACAATGAGCAGTTCTTC. As protein: CASSDEAGEYNEQFF.

J is TRBJ1-5 and V is TRBV6-1; possibly TRBD1 for D (5 bases). The CDR3 consists of 14 residues. Trimming removed 5 bases from V and 5 bases from J, with 13 bases in between. Germline V gives CDR1 MNHNS, CDR2 SASEGT. The CDR3 here is CASSKDTVDQPQHF. For the CDR3, the DNA is TGTGCCAGCAGTAAGGACACGGTTGATCAGCCCCAGCATTTT.

V is TRBV18 and J is TRBJ2-1; D is unresolved. Trimming removed 3 bases from V and 8 bases from J, with 8 bases in between. This CDR3 comprises 12 residues. CDR1 is KGHSH and CDR2 is LQKENI in the germline V gene. The CDR3 bases are TGTGCCAGCTCACCGCTCGGTCATGAGCAGTTCTTC. Residues: CASSPLGHEQFF.

CDR3 region: CASSLRSTSLETQYF. The CDR3 nucleotides read TGTGCCAGCAGCTTACGTTCGACTAGCTTGGAGACCCAGTACTTC. The chain joins TRBV7-9 to TRBJ2-5, with TRBD2 matching over 7 bases. This CDR3 spans 15 amino acids. J lost 5 bases, V lost 2 bases, and 8 bases had no gene match. The V gene's germline CDR1 is SEHNR and CDR2 FQNEAQ (reference sequence).

This chain links TRBV27 with TRBJ2-1, with 8 bases matching TRBD1. Looked up from germline, CDR1 is MNHEY and CDR2 is SMNVEV (reference sequence). The CDR3 has 14 residues. Trimming cost V 6 bases and J 7 bases; bases outside gene matches: 8. The CDR3 region has the DNA TGTGCCAGCAGGCCACGGACAGGGTGGAATGAGCAGTTCTTC. It is translated as CASRPRTGWNEQFF.

This chain connects TRBV18 to TRBJ2-7; 7 nucleotides line up with TRBD1. V trimming: 1 base; J trimming: 4 bases; junction bases outside the gene matches: 10. This CDR3 has 16 amino acids. Germline V gives CDR1 KGHSH, CDR2 LQKENI. The CDR3, as DNA: TGTGCCAGCTCACCACTAACAGGGGTCGCCAAATACGAGCAGTACTTC. Protein sequence: CASSPLTGVAKYEQYF.

The rearrangement links TRBV4-2 to TRBJ2-5, with 13 nucleotides matching TRBD2. The CDR3 loop spans 20 amino acids. The junction had 15 bases not matched to a gene; V was cut back by 1 base and J by 4 bases. Germline V gene lookup returns CDR1 LGHNA and CDR2 YNFKEQ. The CDR3 loop is CASSQVSVGLAGYFGETQYF. CDR3 DNA sequence: TGTGCCAGCAGCCAAGTTTCGGTGGGACTAGCGGGATATTTCGGAGAGACCCAGTACTTC.

This clone was seen ten or more times. The chain employs TRBV6-6 and TRBJ1-5; TRBD1 matches 7 bases. Germline V lookup: CDR1 MNHNY, CDR2 SVGAGI (reference sequence). Germline trimming cut 5 bases from V and 5 bases from J; bases unmatched to any gene: 9. The CDR3 is 15 residues long. CDR3 in amino acids: CASSGRDSRHQPQHF. The CDR3 DNA sequence: TGTGCCAGCAGTGGCCGGGACAGTCGGCATCAGCCCCAGCATTTT.

V gene TRBV28 combines with J gene TRBJ1-1; D might be TRBD1 (5 bases). Trimming removed 6 bases from V and 3 bases from J, with 11 bases in between. The CDR3 runs 13 residues. CDR1 and CDR2 (germline): MDHEN, SYDVKM. The CDR3 region has the DNA TGTGCCAGCAGACGGGGGGGGTACACTGAAGCTTTCTTT. Translation: CASRRGGYTEAFF.

This CDR3 is CASSFGSYEQYF. CDR3 nucleotide sequence: TGCGCCAGCAGCTTCGGCTCCTACGAGCAGTACTTC. The genes are TRBV5-1 and TRBJ2-7, with D uncertain. Germline CDR1 reads SGHRS; CDR2 reads YFSETQ. Trimming pared 2 bases from V and 0 bases from J, leaving 3 bases between. The CDR3 has 12 amino acids.

The rearrangement links TRBV7-9 to TRBJ2-5; 7 bases match TRBD2. Trimming took 4 bases from V and 5 from J; bases not matched to a gene: 4. The length of the CDR3 is 13 residues. Germline V gene sequence: CDR1 SEHNR, CDR2 FQNEAQ (reference sequence). CDR3 bases: TGTGCCAGCAGCTATAGCGGGCGGGAGACCCAGTACTTC. Translating gives CASSYSGRETQYF.

This clone appeared a few times. Other DNA sequences of this sample code for an identical CDR3. V gene TRBV11-3 combines with J gene TRBJ2-1; 13 bases fit TRBD2. CDR3 length: 15 amino acids. V lost 5 bases, J lost 4 bases, and 2 bases stayed unmatched. Germline lookup yields CDR1 SGHNT and CDR2 YENEEA. CDR3 coding DNA: TGTGCCAGCAGCCTGGGACTAGCGGGGTACAATGAGCAGTTCTTC. This encodes CASSLGLAGYNEQFF.

This clone was detected only once. The chain has TRBV6-1 and TRBJ2-7, with D possibly matching TRBD2 (6 bases). CDR3 length: 14 residues. The germline CDR1 and CDR2 sequences are MNHNS and SASEGT. With 4 bases removed from V and 1 base from J, the gap between germline ends came to 11 bases. The CDR3 loop is CASSVTEGSYEQYF. The DNA of the CDR3 is TGTGCCAGCAGTGTAACGGAGGGGTCCTACGAGCAGTACTTC.

The genes are TRBV7-2 and TRBJ1-1; D gene ambiguous. The CDR3 contains 14 residues. Trimming took 1 base from V and 1 from J, leaving 7 bases between them. CDR1 is SGHTA and CDR2 is FQGNSA in the germline V gene. CDR3 nucleotides: TGTGCCAGCAGCTTAGGACCGACGAACACTGAAGCTTTCTTT. Residues: CASSLGPTNTEAFF.

The chain combines TRBV11-2 with TRBJ2-5; 8 bases are shared with TRBD2. CDR1 and CDR2 from the germline V gene are SGHAT and FQNNGV. V lost 0 bases, J lost 5 bases, and 5 bases stayed unmatched. The CDR3 totals 15 residues. The CDR3 protein is CASSLDPAGVETQYF. The CDR3 bases are TGTGCCAGCAGCTTAGATCCAGCGGGAGTTGAGACCCAGTACTTC.

This clone turned up a few times. V usage is TRBV29-1 and J usage is TRBJ1-2; D is unresolved. The CDR3 has 11 amino acids. The germline V gene encodes CDR1 SQVTM and CDR2 ANQGSEA. V shed 2 bases and J shed 4 bases, with 5 bases lying between them. This CDR3 reads CSVESSYGYTF. The CDR3, as DNA: TGCAGCGTTGAATCCAGCTATGGCTACACCTTC.

The rearrangement joins TRBV2 to TRBJ2-7, with unresolved D. CDR1 and CDR2 (germline): SNHLY, FYNNEI. V gave up 7 bases and J gave up 2 bases, with 12 bases separating them. The CDR3 has 13 residues. The CDR3 region has the DNA TGTGCCAGCAATTTCGGACCCACCTACGAGCAGTACTTC. It is translated as CASNFGPTYEQYF.

The rearrangement links TRBV5-1 to TRBJ2-1, with TRBD2 identical over 16 bases. Looked up from germline, CDR1 is SGHRS and CDR2 is YFSETQ. V trimming: 4 bases; J trimming: 9 bases; junction bases outside the gene matches: 16. The CDR3 extends over 19 amino acids. DNA for the CDR3: TGCGCCAGCAGCATGCGCCGCCCCGGGACTAGCGGGAGGGCCGTTGAGCAGTTCTTC. Amino acid sequence: CASSMRRPGTSGRAVEQFF.

The V gene is TRBV4-2, the J gene TRBJ2-1, with 10 bases lining up with TRBD2. J lost 6 bases, V lost 0 bases, and 5 bases had no gene match. Looked up from germline, CDR1 is LGHNA and CDR2 is YNFKEQ. CDR3 length equals 16 residues. This chain's CDR3 is CASSQDFGLAANEQFF. The CDR3 nucleotides are TGTGCCAGCAGCCAAGATTTTGGACTAGCGGCCAATGAGCAGTTCTTC.

The rearrangement uses TRBV29-1 and TRBJ2-7, with 7 bases lining up with TRBD2. J was trimmed by 5 bases and V by 4 bases; bases with no gene match: 8. This CDR3 is 13 amino acids long. Germline V gives CDR1 SQVTM, CDR2 ANQGSEA. CDR3 coding DNA: TGCAGCGTTGGTCGCGGGAGTGGGGACGAGCAGTACTTC. Protein sequence: CSVGRGSGDEQYF.